What follows are 24 T cell receptor beta chains derived from one specimen sequenced in a study of post-analysis software for immune sequencing data. Overall study findings and caveats: TRBV5-6, TRBV5-1 and TRBV20-1 were among roughly 5 TRBV segments more frequent in patients than controls.

The authors incorporated unique molecular identifiers into the TCR beta cDNA libraries. One entry per CDR3 protein, called by TCRdb with MiXCR from the PCR reads. The sample gives some 190,000 distinct CDR3 sequences, 29% of which show up once; 3.4% is in the top ten. No antigens are known for them. The specimen sequenced was blood. The receptors stem from a girl aged 2 to 17 with multiple sclerosis.

As for this clonotype: A much larger clone sits a single nucleotide away, making a read error possible. This chain joins TRBV6-5 and TRBJ2-7, with TRBD1 identical over 7 bases. CDR1 and CDR2 (germline): MNHEY, SVGAGI. The CDR3 is made up of 15 amino acids. CDR3 sequence reads: CTSSYRRTGSYEQYF. CDR3 nucleotide sequence: TGTACCAGCAGTTACCGTCGGACAGGCTCCTACGAGCAGTACTTC.

This chain links TRBV28 with TRBJ2-5; D perhaps matches TRBD2 (6 bases). The V end was cut by 8 bases, the J end by 11 bases, with 24 bases between. The CDR3 totals 14 residues. Per the germline V gene, CDR1 is MDHEN and CDR2 is SYDVKM. The CDR3 sequence is CASRMTGLPYGQYF. The CDR3 nucleotides are TGTGCCAGCCGCATGACGGGACTCCCCTATGGGCAGTACTTC.

The chain links TRBV2 to TRBJ2-3, with 8 bases that match TRBD2. V gave up 6 bases and J gave up 1 base; unmatched junction bases: 15. The CDR3 sequence is 18 residues long. Germline CDR1 reads SNHLY; CDR2 reads FYNNEI. The CDR3 DNA reads as TGTGCCAGCAGGCACCTAACGGGAGGGAATCGTGGCACAGATACGCAGTATTTT. Translating gives CASRHLTGGNRGTDTQYF.

This clonotype was seen repeatedly, ten times or more. The chain recombines TRBV5-8 with TRBJ2-7; 7 bases line up with TRBD2. Germline V lookup: CDR1 SGHTS, CDR2 YDEGEE. J lost 4 bases, V lost 3 bases, and 13 bases had no gene match. There are 16 residues in the CDR3. CDR3 in DNA: TGTGCCAGCAGCTCCCAAAAAGCGCTGCGGGGGTACGAGCAGTACTTC. It codes for CASSSQKALRGYEQYF.

This clonotype was recorded at least ten times. This sequence joins TRBV6-1 and TRBJ2-3, with 7 nucleotides matching TRBD2. This CDR3 is built from 15 residues. Germline V gene data show CDR1 as MNHNS and CDR2 as SASEGT. Unmatched junction bases numbered 8, after V lost 4 bases and J lost 4 bases. As DNA, the CDR3 is TGTGCCAGCAGTGGTCCACGCGGGGGAGCAGATACGCAGTATTTT. Amino acids: CASSGPRGGADTQYF.

To note about this clonotype: A much larger clone sits a single nucleotide away, making a read error possible. The chain employs TRBV14 and TRBJ2-7; D gene unclear. The CDR3 spans 17 residues. V lost 4 bases and J lost 7, with 26 bases in between. Germline V gene lookup returns CDR1 SGHDN and CDR2 FVKESK. The CDR3 region is CASSRSPLTRRYNEQYF. CDR3 DNA sequence: TGTGCCAGCAGCCGAAGCCCCCTAACGAGAAGATACAATGAGCAGTACTTC.

There are many counts of this clonotype. This chain uses TRBV5-5 with TRBJ2-7; possible D gene TRBD2, 6 bases. There are 15 residues in the CDR3. The V end was cut by 0 bases, the J end by 2 bases, with 12 bases between. Germline CDR1 SGHKS, CDR2 YYEKEE (reference sequence). CDR3 DNA: TGTGCCAGCAGCTTGGCAGGCGGGAAGGCCTACGAGCAGTACTTC. Its protein is CASSLAGGKAYEQYF.

This sequence joins TRBV20-1 and TRBJ1-1; D is perhaps TRBD1 (5 bases). This CDR3 has 15 residues. Germline V gene lookup returns CDR1 DFQATT and CDR2 SNEGSKA (reference sequence). The V gene lost 6 bases and the J gene lost 0 bases, with 17 bases spanning the gap. The CDR3 loop is CSAPRADTMNTEAFF. The CDR3 DNA follows: TGCAGTGCCCCGAGGGCGGACACTATGAACACTGAAGCTTTCTTT.

This clonotype was seen once. DNA for the CDR3: TGTGCCAGCAGCCCTATGGCCCGCGAGCAGTACTTC. Amino acids: CASSPMAREQYF. The rearrangement uses TRBV7-9 and TRBJ2-5; D is unresolved. The J call may not be correct, given that the DNA end is closer to TRBJ2-7. Germline CDR1 is SEHNR and CDR2 is FQNEAQ (reference sequence). The CDR3 sequence is 12 residues long.

This clonotype was recorded at least ten times. The chain is built from TRBV7-2 and TRBJ2-1; D gene uncertain. This CDR3 contains 15 residues. Germline lookup yields CDR1 SGHTA and CDR2 FQGNSA. The V end was cut by 5 bases, the J end by 0 bases, with 11 bases between. This chain's CDR3 is CASSLGSSSYNEQFF. Here the CDR3 DNA reads TGTGCCAGCAGCCTTGGATCGAGCTCCTACAATGAGCAGTTCTTC.

The chain links TRBV28 to TRBJ2-5, with TRBD1 as a possible D gene (6 bases). In germline, CDR1 is MDHEN, CDR2 SYDVKM. V was pared by 6 bases and J by 11 bases, with 19 bases between. The CDR3 sequence is 13 residues long. CDR3 sequence reads: CASSWTAYNEQYF. As DNA, the CDR3 is TGTGCCAGCAGCTGGACAGCTTACAATGAGCAGTACTTC.

To note about this clonotype: A much more abundant neighbour one base away suggests this may be a read error. This chain joins TRBV29-1 and TRBJ1-2; TRBD1 is a possible D gene (6 bases). CDR1 and CDR2 from the germline V gene are SQVTM and ANQGSEA. The CDR3 has 14 amino acids. This CDR3 reads CSAEDLGGGTGHTF. The CDR3, as DNA: TGCAGCGCTGAAGATCTGGGCGGGGGCACGGGGCACACCTTC.

The chain carries TRBV19 and TRBJ2-2; 7 bases are a match to TRBD1. This CDR3 has 16 residues. From germline, CDR1 is LNHDA and CDR2 SQIVND (reference sequence). The ends lost 0 bases at V and 2 bases at J; junction bases unmatched: 3. CDR3 in DNA: TGTGCCAGTAGTATAGATGCAGGGGGTAACACCGGGGAGCTGTTTTTT. It encodes CASSIDAGGNTGELFF.

CDR3 loop: CASSQDVGVGETQYF. The DNA of the CDR3 is TGTGCCAGCAGCCAAGATGTGGGGGTTGGGGAGACCCAGTACTTC. The V call is TRBV4-2, the J call TRBJ2-5; TRBD1 or TRBD2 may be the D gene (5 bases each). V lost 0 bases, J lost 5 bases, and 13 bases lay in between. The CDR3 covers 15 residues. Germline V gene lookup returns CDR1 LGHNA and CDR2 YNFKEQ.

This clonotype was picked up many times. The junction departs from the called germline gene at one end, perhaps through a read error. V is TRBV6-1 and J is TRBJ1-2; 8 nucleotides match TRBD1. The germline V gene encodes CDR1 MNHNS and CDR2 SASEGT. This CDR3 comprises 18 residues. The CDR3 region is CASRGGRTGNNVGYGYTF. The CDR3 coding sequence is TGTGCTAGCAGGGGGGGCCGGACAGGGAATAATGTGGGTTATGGCTACACCTTC.

This clonotype was recorded a few times. The rearrangement links TRBV2 to TRBJ1-4, with TRBD1 matching 7 bases. CDR1 and CDR2 from the germline V gene are SNHLY and FYNNEI. The length of the CDR3 is 17 residues. V was pared by 0 bases and J by 8 bases, with 12 bases of the junction left unmatched. For the CDR3, the DNA is TGTGCCAGCAGTGAAGCCCTCGGGGCAGGGGGAATCGAAAAACTGTTTTTT. Translation gives CASSEALGAGGIEKLFF. Filled out from reference TRBV2 and TRBJ1-4, the complete variable domain reads EPEVTQTPSHQVTQMGQEVILRCVPISNHLYFYWYRQILGQKVEFLVSFYNNEISEKSEIFDDQFSVERPDGSNFTLKIRSTKLEDSAMYFCASSEALGAGGIEKLFFGSGTQLSVL.

This clonotype was found a few times. V is TRBV2 and J is TRBJ2-7; D may be TRBD1 (6 bases). The V end was cut by 6 bases, the J end by 0 bases, with 12 bases between. This CDR3 is built from 14 residues. CDR1 and CDR2 (germline): SNHLY, FYNNEI. CDR3: CASRVDRSSYEQYF. Written as DNA, the CDR3 is TGTGCCAGCAGGGTCGACAGGAGCTCCTACGAGCAGTACTTC.

This clonotype came up many times. This chain uses TRBV28 with TRBJ1-2; D is uncertain. The CDR3 runs 14 residues. Germline CDR1 is MDHEN and CDR2 is SYDVKM. The ends were cut back, 2 bases at V and 5 bases at J, with 12 bases in the middle. The CDR3 is CASSLPSRRYGYTF. In DNA, the CDR3 is TGTGCCAGCAGTTTACCCTCCAGGAGATATGGCTACACCTTC.

The chain employs TRBV14 and TRBJ1-1, with TRBD1 as a possible D gene (6 bases). CDR1 is SGHDN, CDR2 FVKESK, per germline. Trimming took 4 bases from V and 10 from J, leaving 22 bases between them. This CDR3 has 15 residues. CDR3 sequence (DNA): TGTGCCAGCAGCCCGTCTACAGGGACATCCGGGTCAGCTTTCTTT. Encoded protein: CASSPSTGTSGSAFF.

At least ten counts were recorded for this clonotype. The V call is TRBV10-3, the J call TRBJ2-6; D may be TRBD1 (7 bases). Germline-derived CDR1 and CDR2 are ENHRY and SYGVKD. This CDR3 spans 16 amino acids. V lost 5 bases, J lost 4 bases, and 15 bases lay in between. CDR3 nucleotide sequence: TGTGCCATCAGTAACGACAGGGCGGGAGGGGCCAACGTCCTGACTTTC. Protein sequence: CAISNDRAGGANVLTF.

This clonotype occurred many times. V usage is TRBV5-1 and J usage is TRBJ1-4; TRBD1 is a possible D gene (5 bases). The CDR3 covers 12 residues. The ends were cut back, 4 bases at V and 8 bases at J, with 9 bases in the middle. Germline V CDR1 and CDR2: SGHRS, YFSETQ. The CDR3 region has the DNA TGCGCCAGCAGCCTGGGACGCGAAAAACTGTTTTTT. It codes for CASSLGREKLFF.

With regard to this clonotype: Just one base apart from a much larger clone, this may be a read error. The rearrangement uses TRBV6-2 or TRBV6-3 and TRBJ2-1; unclear D gene. Germline-derived CDR1 and CDR2 are MNHEY and SVGEGT. The length of the CDR3 is 12 residues. The DNA for the CDR3 is TGTGCCTGCAGCACCAGCTACAATGAGCAGTTCTTC. It yields the protein CACSTSYNEQFF.

J is TRBJ1-5 and V is TRBV19; D perhaps matches TRBD1 (5 bases). With 3 bases removed from V and 6 bases from J, the gap between germline ends came to 12 bases. The CDR3 consists of 14 residues. Per the germline V gene, CDR1 is LNHDA and CDR2 is SQIVND (reference sequence). The CDR3 here is CASSMGPGGQPQHF. The DNA for the CDR3 is TGTGCCAGTAGTATGGGGCCCGGGGGTCAGCCCCAGCATTTT.

For this clonotype: Just one base apart from a much larger clone, this may be a read error. J is TRBJ1-2 and V is TRBV4-1; D unresolved. Trimming left V 1 base short and J 3 bases short, with 15 bases between. The CDR3 spans 16 residues. Germline V gene data show CDR1 as MGHRA and CDR2 as YSYEKL. CDR3 region: CASSQGPSVGDYGYTF. The CDR3 DNA reads TGCGCCAGCAGCCAAGGCCCCTCAGTGGGTGACTATGGCTACACCTTC.